The clone carrying this T cell receptor (beta chain) appeared once. This sample is part of a study of blood T cell repertoires in COVID-19. Sequencing used immunoSEQ multiplex PCR; TCRdb keeps in-frame clones, though not all of them. Here the sample spans approximately 250,000 clones, around 90% being singletons. This CDR3 region has 13 residues. In germline, CDR1 is LNHDA, CDR2 SQIVND (reference sequence). Trimming at V came to 6 bases and at J to 8 bases, leaving 9 bases not matched to a gene. The clonotype was recovered from a woman aged 70-85 years with COVID-19, enrolled during active disease. The sample was peripheral blood. The J gene is TRBJ1-2, the V gene TRBV19; 7 positions match TRBD1. The CDR3 nucleotides are TGTGCCAGTAGCCCTGGAGGGGGCAACGGCTACACCTTC. This gives the protein CASSPGGGNGYTF.